The source of this T cell receptor beta chain is a study of PD-L1 blockade in urothelial cancer. Study as a whole: Dosed intravenously at 1,200 mg every 3 weeks, atezolizumab was initiated by patients around 2014.

Time point denoted: pretreatment peripheral blood. Trimming cost V 6 bases and J 1 base; bases outside gene matches: 10. CDR1 is MNHEY and CDR2 is SMNVEV in the germline V gene (reference sequence). This CDR3 has 16 amino acids. Spiked synthetic TCR analogs estimated absolute template abundance per PCR. Some clones are missing from TCRdb's copy, which holds only in-frame ones; the method was immunoSEQ multiplex PCR. Of 45,000 to 60,000 clones listed, 65% to 90% were seen once; the top ten hold around 16%. The table lists this clone with a few counts. The V gene is TRBV27, the J gene TRBJ1-1; 8 bases agree with TRBD1. Sequenced here: PBMCs, sampled around atezolizumab (anti-PD-L1) treatment. The TCR sequence derives from a man between 65 and 79 years old with urothelial cancer. The CDR3 DNA reads as TGTGCCAGCAGACCCAAGACGACAGGGGAGAACACTGAAGCTTTCTTT. This encodes CASRPKTTGENTEAFF.